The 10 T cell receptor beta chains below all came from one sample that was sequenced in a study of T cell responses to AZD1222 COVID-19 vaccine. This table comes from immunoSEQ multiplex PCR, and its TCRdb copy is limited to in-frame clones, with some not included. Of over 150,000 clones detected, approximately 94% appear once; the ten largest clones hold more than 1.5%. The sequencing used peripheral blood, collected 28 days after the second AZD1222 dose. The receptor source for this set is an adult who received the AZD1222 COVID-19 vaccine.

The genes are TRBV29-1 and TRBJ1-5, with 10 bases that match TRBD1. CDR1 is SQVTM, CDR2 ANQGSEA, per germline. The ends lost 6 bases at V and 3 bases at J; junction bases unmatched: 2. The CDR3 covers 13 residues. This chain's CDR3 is CSVGTGDNQPQHF. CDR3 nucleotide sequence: TGCAGCGTCGGGACAGGGGACAATCAGCCCCAGCATTTT.

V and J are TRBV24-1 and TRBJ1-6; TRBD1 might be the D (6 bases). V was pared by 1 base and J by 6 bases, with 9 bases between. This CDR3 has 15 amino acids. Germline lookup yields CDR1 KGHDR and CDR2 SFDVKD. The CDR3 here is CATSDLGGSNSPLHF. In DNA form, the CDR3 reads TGTGCCACCAGTGATTTAGGGGGTAGTAATTCACCCCTCCACTTT.

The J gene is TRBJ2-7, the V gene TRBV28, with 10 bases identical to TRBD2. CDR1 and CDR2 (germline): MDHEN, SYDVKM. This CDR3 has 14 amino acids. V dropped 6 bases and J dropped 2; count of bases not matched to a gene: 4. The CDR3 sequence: CASRPLAGAYEQYF. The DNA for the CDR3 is TGTGCCAGCAGGCCTCTAGCGGGAGCCTACGAGCAGTACTTC.

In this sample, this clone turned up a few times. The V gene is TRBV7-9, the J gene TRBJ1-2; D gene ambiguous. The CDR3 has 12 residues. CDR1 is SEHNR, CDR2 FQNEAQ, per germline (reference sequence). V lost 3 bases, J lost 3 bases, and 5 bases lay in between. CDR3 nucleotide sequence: TGTGCCAGCAGCTTGCGCTACTATGGCTACACCTTC. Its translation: CASSLRYYGYTF.

The CDR3 coding sequence is TGTGCCAGCAGCTTCCCGGGACAGGCAAACTATGGCTACACCTTC. This translates into CASSFPGQANYGYTF. The chain joins TRBV3-1 (or the pseudogene TRBV3-2) to TRBJ1-2; 8 bases map to TRBD1. CDR3 length: 15 amino acids. Germline trimming cut 5 bases from V and 2 bases from J; bases unmatched to any gene: 7. The germline gives CDR1 LGHDT, CDR2 YNNKEL (reference sequence).

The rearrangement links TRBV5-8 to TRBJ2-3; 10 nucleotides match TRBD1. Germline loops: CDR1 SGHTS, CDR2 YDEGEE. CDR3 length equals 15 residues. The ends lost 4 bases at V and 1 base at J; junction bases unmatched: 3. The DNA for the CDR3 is TGTGCCAGCAGCCCTGGGACAGGGGGCACAGATACGCAGTATTTT. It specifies CASSPGTGGTDTQYF.

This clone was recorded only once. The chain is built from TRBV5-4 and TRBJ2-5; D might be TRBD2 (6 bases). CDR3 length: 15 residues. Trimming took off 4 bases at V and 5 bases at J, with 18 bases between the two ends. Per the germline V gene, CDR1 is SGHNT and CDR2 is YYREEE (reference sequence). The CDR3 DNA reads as TGTGCCAGCAGCCCGGGGGACCGATGGCAGGAGACCCAGTACTTC. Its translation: CASSPGDRWQETQYF.

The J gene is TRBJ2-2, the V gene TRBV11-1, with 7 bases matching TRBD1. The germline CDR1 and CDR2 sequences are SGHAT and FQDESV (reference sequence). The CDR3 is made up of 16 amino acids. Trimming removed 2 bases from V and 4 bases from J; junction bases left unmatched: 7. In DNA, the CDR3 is TGTGCCAGCAGCTTAATCTGGACAGGAGGCACCGGGGAGCTGTTTTTT. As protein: CASSLIWTGGTGELFF.

The CDR3 DNA is TGTGCCAGCAGCTTAAATGAGTGGGGGGTTCCGAATGAGCAGTTCTTC. Protein: CASSLNEWGVPNEQFF. The rearrangement links TRBV28 to TRBJ2-1, with D perhaps matching TRBD2 (6 bases). The CDR3 runs 16 residues. Germline V gene sequence: CDR1 MDHEN, CDR2 SYDVKM. Trimming pared 6 bases from V and 7 bases from J, leaving 22 bases between.

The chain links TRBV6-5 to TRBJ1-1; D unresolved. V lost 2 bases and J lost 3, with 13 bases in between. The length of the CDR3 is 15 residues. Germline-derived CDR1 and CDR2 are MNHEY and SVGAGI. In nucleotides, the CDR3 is TGTGCCAGCAGTTACAGTCGCCGAGTGTACACTGAAGCTTTCTTT. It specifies CASSYSRRVYTEAFF.